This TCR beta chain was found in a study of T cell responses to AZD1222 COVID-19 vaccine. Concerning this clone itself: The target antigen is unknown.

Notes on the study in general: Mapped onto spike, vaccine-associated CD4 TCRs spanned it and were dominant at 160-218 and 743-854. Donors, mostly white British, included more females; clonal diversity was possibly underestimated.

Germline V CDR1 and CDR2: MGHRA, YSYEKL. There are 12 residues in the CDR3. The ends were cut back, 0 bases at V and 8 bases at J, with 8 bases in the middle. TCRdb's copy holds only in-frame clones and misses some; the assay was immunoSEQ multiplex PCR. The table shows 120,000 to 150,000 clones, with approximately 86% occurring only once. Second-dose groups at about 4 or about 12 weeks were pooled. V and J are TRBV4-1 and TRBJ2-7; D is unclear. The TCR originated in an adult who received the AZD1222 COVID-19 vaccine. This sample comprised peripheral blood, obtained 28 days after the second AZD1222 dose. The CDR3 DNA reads TGCGCCAGCAGCCAAGATCTCCGAAAGCAGTACTTC. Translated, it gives CASSQDLRKQYF.